This T cell receptor (beta chain) was documented in a study of blood T cell repertoires in COVID-19. Study overall: Whether acute or convalescent, the COVID-19 samples came from the United States, Italy and Spain. The analysed material was cDNA or gDNA that came from T cells, B-cell-depleted T cells, or PBMCs.

Authors' methods: Cell counts per sample came from amplifying reference gene primers. Assay: immunoSEQ multiplex PCR; the TCRdb copy retains only in-frame clones and omits some. V and J calls and clone size are copied from that table; D and trimming were computed from the DNA. The data contain 150,000 to 200,000 clones, 79% of them singletons. Seattle participants joined during active infection and were tracked over time. The clonotype was recovered from a woman between 35 and 50 years old with COVID-19, enrolled during active disease. Sequenced: peripheral blood.

CDR3 sequence: CASSMSGTSTDTQYF. The CDR3 DNA follows: TGTGCCAGTAGTATGAGCGGTACGAGCACAGATACGCAGTATTTT. The chain employs TRBV19 and TRBJ2-3, with a possible D match to TRBD2 (5 bases). The V and J ends lost 3 bases and 0 bases respectively, with 10 bases between them. Looked up from germline, CDR1 is LNHDA and CDR2 is SQIVND (reference sequence). The CDR3 length is 15 residues.